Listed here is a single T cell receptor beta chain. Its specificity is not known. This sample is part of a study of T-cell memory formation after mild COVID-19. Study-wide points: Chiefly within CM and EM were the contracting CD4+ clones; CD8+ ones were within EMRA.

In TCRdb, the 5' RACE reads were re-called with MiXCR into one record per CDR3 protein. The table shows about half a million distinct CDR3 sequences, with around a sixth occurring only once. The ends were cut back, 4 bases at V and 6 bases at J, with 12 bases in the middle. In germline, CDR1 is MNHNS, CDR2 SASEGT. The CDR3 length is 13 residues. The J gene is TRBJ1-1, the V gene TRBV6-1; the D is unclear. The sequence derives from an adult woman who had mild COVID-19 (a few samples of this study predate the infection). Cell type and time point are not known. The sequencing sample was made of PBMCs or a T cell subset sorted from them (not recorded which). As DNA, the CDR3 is TGTGCCAGCAGTGGATTTGTGGCTGCTGAAGCTTTCTTT. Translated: CASSGFVAAEAFF.